The rows below give T cell receptor beta chains drawn from one sample of a study of T-cell reconstitution after alpha-beta-depleted transplantation in children. TCRdb used MiXCR to reprocess the PCR reads, holding one entry per CDR3 protein. The sample lists 350,000 to 450,000 distinct CDR3 sequences; just over 20% were seen once. This sample comprised PBMCs from the stem cell graft donor, obtained from the stem cell graft. These receptors all come from a human donor who donated a stem cell graft to a child with acute myeloid leukemia. Both conserved end residues are part of each CDR3. Fields, in order: J gene, clone size, V gene, D gene, CDR3 DNA, CDR3 protein. D genes are given only for firm matches. Not every row has a clone size; where given, it reads once, few, many or a size class.

TRBJ2-1,many,TRBV29-1,NA,TGCAGCGCCTCAACGGGAAGCAGCTCCTACAATGAGCAGTTCTTC,CSASTGSSSYNEQFF
TRBJ1-1,NA,TRBV12-3/TRBV12-4,TRBD1,TGTGCCAGCAGTCCAAGACAGGGGGCCACAGAAGCTTTCTTT,CASSPRQGATEAFF
TRBJ2-3,few,TRBV12-3/TRBV12-4,NA,TGTGCCAGCAGTTTTCAGACGGCTAGGGATACGCAGTATTTT,CASSFQTARDTQYF
TRBJ2-2,NA,TRBV28,TRBD2,TGTGCCAGCAGTCTAGCGGGAGCCCCGAACACCGGGGAGCTGTTTTTT,CASSLAGAPNTGELFF
TRBJ2-7,NA,TRBV23-1,NA,TGCGCCAGCAGTCAATCGGACCGCCTTACGTGCTACGAGCAGTACTTC,CASSQSDRLTCYEQYF
TRBJ2-7,NA,TRBV4-1,NA,TGCGCCAGCAGCCTAGGACTTTCTGCCTACGAGCAGTACTTC,CASSLGLSAYEQYF
TRBJ2-7,many,TRBV4-2,NA,TGTGCCAGCAGCCCCGGGATACCCCACGAGCAGTACTTC,CASSPGIPHEQYF
TRBJ1-1,NA,TRBV27,NA,TGTGCCAGCAGTTCCCGGGGCACTGAAGCTTTCTTT,CASSSRGTEAFF
TRBJ1-1,NA,TRBV28,NA,TGTGCCAGCAGCAACCGCTTCGTCTGGATTTCTCATATGAACACTGAAGCTTTCTTT,CASSNRFVWISHMNTEAFF
TRBJ2-2,few,TRBV15,NA,TGTGCCACCGAACGGGACTCAACTAAGGCCGGGGAGCTGTTTTTT,CATERDSTKAGELFF
TRBJ2-7,many,TRBV6-2/TRBV6-3,NA,TGTGCCAGCAGTTACCCTAACCGGGACATCGCCTACGAGCAGTACTTC,CASSYPNRDIAYEQYF
TRBJ2-7,many,TRBV7-2,TRBD2,TGTGCCAGCAGACTGTCCGGGACTAGCGACTACGAGCAGTACTTC,CASRLSGTSDYEQYF
TRBJ2-1,few,TRBV6-6,NA,TGTGCCAGCAGTTACAATCCCTACCAGTTCTTC,CASSYNPYQFF
TRBJ2-7,NA,TRBV11-2,NA,TGTGCCAGCAGCTTGAGTCCTCTCTCCTACGAGCAGTACTTC,CASSLSPLSYEQYF
TRBJ2-4,NA,TRBV20-1,TRBD2,TGCAGTGCTAGTAGTCTAGCGGGAGGCCGTCGGGACATTCAGTACTTC,CSASSLAGGRRDIQYF
TRBJ2-1,many,TRBV12-3/TRBV12-4,NA,TGTGCCAGCAGAACCCCCGCGACAGTTTACAATGAGCAGTTCTTC,CASRTPATVYNEQFF
TRBJ2-7,NA,TRBV10-3,TRBD1,TGTGCCATCGCTAGGACAGGGGGCGCCGAGCAGTACTTC,CAIARTGGAEQYF
TRBJ1-1,NA,TRBV12-3/TRBV12-4,NA,TGTGCCAGCAGTCGGGACACAAACACTGAAGCTTTCTTT,CASSRDTNTEAFF
TRBJ2-7,few,TRBV5-6,NA,TGTGCCAGCAGCACTTCAAAGCGGGTCCGGGGCGAGCAGTACTTC,CASSTSKRVRGEQYF
TRBJ2-1,NA,TRBV11-2,TRBD2,TGTGCCAGCAGCTTAAGACCCCGACTAGCGGGAGGGGACAATGAGCAGTTCTTC,CASSLRPRLAGGDNEQFF
TRBJ2-1,few,TRBV12-3/TRBV12-4,TRBD2,TGTCCCGGCGGGGGGGGGCCCTTCGGTGAGCAGTTCTTC,CPGGGGPFGEQFF
TRBJ2-2,NA,TRBV7-6,NA,TGTGCCAGCAGCTTAGGTCTTCAGGGCACCGGGGAGCTGTTTTTT,CASSLGLQGTGELFF
TRBJ1-1,NA,TRBV4-3,TRBD1,TGCGCCAGCAGCCAGAAGCCCATTGGGGACAGGAACACTGAAGCTTTCTTT,CASSQKPIGDRNTEAFF
TRBJ2-1,many,TRBV12-3/TRBV12-4,NA,TGTGCCAGCAGTTCCCCTGGCCCCTACAATGAGCAGTTCTTC,CASSSPGPYNEQFF
TRBJ2-7,NA,TRBV5-1,NA,TGCGCCAGCAGCCTACGTCAGGGTCCAGGCGAGCAGTACTTC,CASSLRQGPGEQYF
TRBJ2-3,many,TRBV12-3/TRBV12-4,NA,TGTGCCAGCAGTTTAGGGGCAGGGGTAGATACGCAGTATTTT,CASSLGAGVDTQYF
TRBJ2-1,NA,TRBV20-1,NA,TGCAGTGCCTCCCTACTAGAACCTTACAATGAGCAGTTCTTC,CSASLLEPYNEQFF
TRBJ2-1,NA,TRBV19,NA,TGTGCCTCTACTCCTAGGACTCAAACGCGTAACAATGAGCAGTTCTTC,CASTPRTQTRNNEQFF
TRBJ2-5,once,TRBV11-1,NA,TGTGCCAGCAGCGAATCAGGAAGGAGAGGGACCCAGTACTTC,CASSESGRRGTQYF
TRBJ2-5,few,TRBV13,NA,TGTGCCAGCAGCTTATCCATCCAAGAGACCCAGTACTTC,CASSLSIQETQYF
TRBJ2-5,NA,TRBV29-1,NA,TGCAGCGTGACAGAGCAAGAGACCCAGTACTTC,CSVTEQETQYF
TRBJ2-7,once,TRBV7-3,TRBD2,TGTGCCAGCAGCATCGTAGCGGGAACTGGTCAGGAGCAGTACTTC,CASSIVAGTGQEQYF
TRBJ2-7,medium-sized,TRBV20-1,TRBD1,TGCAGTGCCAGAGACAGGGGGGACTACGAGCAGTACTTC,CSARDRGDYEQYF
TRBJ2-5,many,TRBV29-1,NA,TGCAGCGTTATACAGGCCGTAGGGACCCAGTACTTC,CSVIQAVGTQYF
TRBJ2-2,few,TRBV25-1,NA,TGTGCCAGCAGTGAATCTCAGGCTAGTAGGACCGGGGAGCTGTTTTTT,CASSESQASRTGELFF
TRBJ2-5,few,TRBV5-1,NA,TGCGCCAGCAGCTTACAGGGAGAGACCCAGTACTTC,CASSLQGETQYF
TRBJ2-7,many,TRBV12-3/TRBV12-4,TRBD2,TGTGCCAGCAGTTCAAGCGGGAGTAGCGAGCAGTACTTC,CASSSSGSSEQYF
TRBJ2-3,many,TRBV12-3/TRBV12-4,TRBD2,TGTGCCAGCAGTTTCGCACTAGCGGGAGATCCAGATACGCAGTATTTT,CASSFALAGDPDTQYF
TRBJ2-3,NA,TRBV4-3,NA,TGCGCCAGCAGCCAAGAGGTCGGCGTCCAAGGGCTATTCACGACAGATACGCAGTATTTT,CASSQEVGVQGLFTTDTQYF
TRBJ2-2,NA,TRBV6-1,NA,TGTGCCAGCACCGGGATGAGGAACACCGGGGAGCTGTTTTTT,CASTGMRNTGELFF
TRBJ2-2,few,TRBV4-3,NA,TGCGCCAGCAGCCAAGATTTTAGGGGTTGGGCCGTAGAGCTGTTTTTT,CASSQDFRGWAVELFF
TRBJ2-1,few,TRBV27,NA,TGTGCCAGCAGTTTAGTCCCGGGAGTGGTGTTCTTC,CASSLVPGVVFF
TRBJ2-2,NA,TRBV7-9,NA,TGTGCCAGCAGCTTTAGAGGACAGAGAGAGAACACCGGGGAGCTGTTTTTT,CASSFRGQRENTGELFF
TRBJ1-5,many,TRBV20-1,TRBD1,TGCAGTGCTAGAACAGGGGCTTCCCTAAATCAGCCCCAGCATTTT,CSARTGASLNQPQHF
TRBJ2-7,many,TRBV20-1,NA,TGCAGTGCTAGAGAATTAGGTGCACCGCTCTCCTACGAGCAGTACTTC,CSARELGAPLSYEQYF
TRBJ2-3,few,TRBV15,NA,TGTGCCACCAGCAGAGAACGGGGACGCACAGATACGCAGTATTTT,CATSRERGRTDTQYF
TRBJ2-7,NA,TRBV6-1,TRBD1,TGTGCCAGCAGAACAGGGGGCAACTCCTACGAGCAGTACTTC,CASRTGGNSYEQYF
TRBJ1-5,few,TRBV19,NA,TGTGCCAGTAATCGGGTCATGGGCAATCAGCCCCAGCATTTT,CASNRVMGNQPQHF
TRBJ2-5,few,TRBV12-3/TRBV12-4,TRBD2,TGTGCCAGCAGCCCAGGTGCGGGACTAGGAATCGAGACCCAGTACTTC,CASSPGAGLGIETQYF
TRBJ2-7,once,TRBV20-1,TRBD2,TGCAGTGCTGCGAGACTAGCCGGGCCCCCTTACGAGCAGTACTTC,CSAARLAGPPYEQYF
TRBJ2-2,NA,TRBV5-1,NA,TGCGCCAGCAGCGATTCGAAGCGGTCGAACACCGGGGAGCTGTTTTTT,CASSDSKRSNTGELFF
TRBJ2-4,NA,TRBV20-1,NA,TGCAGTGCTCAGAGGGGGTGGGGCGGGAGCGCCAAAAACATTCAGTACTTC,CSAQRGWGGSAKNIQYF
TRBJ1-2,NA,TRBV11-2,TRBD1,TGTGCCAGCAGCCCCAAACCCGGGACAGAGGACTATGGCTACACCTTC,CASSPKPGTEDYGYTF
TRBJ2-5,few,TRBV3-1,TRBD1,TGTGCCAGCAGTCCGGGACAGGGGGCCGGGAGCCAGTACTTC,CASSPGQGAGSQYF
TRBJ2-1,many,TRBV12-3/TRBV12-4,TRBD1,TGTGCCAGCAGTCACCGAACAGGGGGCTCCTACAATGAGCAGTTCTTC,CASSHRTGGSYNEQFF
TRBJ2-1,NA,TRBV4-1,NA,TGCGCCAGCAGCCAAGATGAGAAGTCCTACAATGAGCAGTTCTTC,CASSQDEKSYNEQFF
TRBJ2-7,many,TRBV5-5,NA,TGTGCCAGCAGCCTGTCGGCAGTCGAGCAGTACTTC,CASSLSAVEQYF
TRBJ2-7,few,TRBV20-1,NA,TGCAGTGCTTCTAACGTGGGGGGCCCCACCTACGAGCAGTACTTC,CSASNVGGPTYEQYF
TRBJ1-5,NA,TRBV29-1,NA,TGCAGCGTCGAGACAGGCTACAATCAGCCCCAGCATTTT,CSVETGYNQPQHF
TRBJ2-1,NA,TRBV28,NA,TGTGCCAGCAGTTTAAGACTATACGCCTTTTTACAGACCGAGCAGTTCTTC,CASSLRLYAFLQTEQFF